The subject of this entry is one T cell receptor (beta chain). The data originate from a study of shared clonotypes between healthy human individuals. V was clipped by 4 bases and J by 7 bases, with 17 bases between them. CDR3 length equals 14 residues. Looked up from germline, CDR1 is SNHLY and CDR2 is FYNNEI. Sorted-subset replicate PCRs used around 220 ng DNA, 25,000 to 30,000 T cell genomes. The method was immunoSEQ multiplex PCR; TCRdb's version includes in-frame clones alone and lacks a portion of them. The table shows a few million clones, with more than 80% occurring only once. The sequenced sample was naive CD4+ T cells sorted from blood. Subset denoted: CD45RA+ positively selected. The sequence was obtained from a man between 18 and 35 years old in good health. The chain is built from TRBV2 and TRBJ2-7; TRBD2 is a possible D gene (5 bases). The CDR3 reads CASSVATTTGEQYF. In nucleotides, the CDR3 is TGTGCCAGCAGTGTAGCCACTACTACGGGGGAGCAGTACTTC.